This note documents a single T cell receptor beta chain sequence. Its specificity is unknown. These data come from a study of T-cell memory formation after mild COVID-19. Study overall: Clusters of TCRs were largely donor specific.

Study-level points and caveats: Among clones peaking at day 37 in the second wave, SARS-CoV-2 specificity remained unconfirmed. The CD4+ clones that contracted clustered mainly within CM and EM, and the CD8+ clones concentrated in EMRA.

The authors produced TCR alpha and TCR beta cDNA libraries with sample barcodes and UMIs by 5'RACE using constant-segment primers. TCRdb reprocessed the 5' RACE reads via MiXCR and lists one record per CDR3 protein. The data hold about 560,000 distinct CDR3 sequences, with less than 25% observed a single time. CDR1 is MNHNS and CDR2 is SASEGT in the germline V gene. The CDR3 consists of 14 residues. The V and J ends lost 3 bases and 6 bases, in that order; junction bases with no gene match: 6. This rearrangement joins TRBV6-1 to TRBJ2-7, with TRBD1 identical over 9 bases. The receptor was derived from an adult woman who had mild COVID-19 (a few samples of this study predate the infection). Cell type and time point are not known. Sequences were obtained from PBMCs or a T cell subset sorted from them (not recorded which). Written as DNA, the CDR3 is TGTGCCAGCAGTGACCGGGACAGGGCCTTCGAGCAGTACTTC. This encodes CASSDRDRAFEQYF.